This T cell receptor (beta chain) emerged from a study of blood T cells in healthy people across ages. General study findings and limits: Across samples, TCR beta diversity tracked strongly with naive T cell percentage. Both higher diversity and more naive CD4+ cells marked long-lived donors when set against aged donors.

The total RNA that was extracted per sample amounted to at least 5 micrograms. The CDR3 is made up of 15 amino acids. The V and J ends lost 6 bases and 7 bases, in that order; junction bases with no gene match: 11. Germline values: CDR1 LNHNV, CDR2 YYDKDF (reference sequence). For the second PCR, which ran for about 7 to 11 cycles, a sample-barcoded 5' primer and a J-beta primer mix were used. Researchers report that a template-switch adaptor with 12 random nucleotides tagged each cDNA molecule. TCRdb ran MiXCR on the 5' RACE reads and lists one entry per CDR3 protein. Among nearly 1 million distinct CDR3 sequences listed, around 54% were seen once. This clonotype was detected a few times. The antigen remains undetermined.

The chain couples TRBV15 to TRBJ1-4; 7 bases are shared with TRBD1. The sequenced material came from blood. The TCR sequence derives from a woman aged 55 to 70 in good health. The CDR3 is CATSLLTGEVEKLFF. The CDR3 DNA reads TGTGCCACCAGTCTTCTTACAGGGGAAGTTGAAAAACTGTTTTTT.